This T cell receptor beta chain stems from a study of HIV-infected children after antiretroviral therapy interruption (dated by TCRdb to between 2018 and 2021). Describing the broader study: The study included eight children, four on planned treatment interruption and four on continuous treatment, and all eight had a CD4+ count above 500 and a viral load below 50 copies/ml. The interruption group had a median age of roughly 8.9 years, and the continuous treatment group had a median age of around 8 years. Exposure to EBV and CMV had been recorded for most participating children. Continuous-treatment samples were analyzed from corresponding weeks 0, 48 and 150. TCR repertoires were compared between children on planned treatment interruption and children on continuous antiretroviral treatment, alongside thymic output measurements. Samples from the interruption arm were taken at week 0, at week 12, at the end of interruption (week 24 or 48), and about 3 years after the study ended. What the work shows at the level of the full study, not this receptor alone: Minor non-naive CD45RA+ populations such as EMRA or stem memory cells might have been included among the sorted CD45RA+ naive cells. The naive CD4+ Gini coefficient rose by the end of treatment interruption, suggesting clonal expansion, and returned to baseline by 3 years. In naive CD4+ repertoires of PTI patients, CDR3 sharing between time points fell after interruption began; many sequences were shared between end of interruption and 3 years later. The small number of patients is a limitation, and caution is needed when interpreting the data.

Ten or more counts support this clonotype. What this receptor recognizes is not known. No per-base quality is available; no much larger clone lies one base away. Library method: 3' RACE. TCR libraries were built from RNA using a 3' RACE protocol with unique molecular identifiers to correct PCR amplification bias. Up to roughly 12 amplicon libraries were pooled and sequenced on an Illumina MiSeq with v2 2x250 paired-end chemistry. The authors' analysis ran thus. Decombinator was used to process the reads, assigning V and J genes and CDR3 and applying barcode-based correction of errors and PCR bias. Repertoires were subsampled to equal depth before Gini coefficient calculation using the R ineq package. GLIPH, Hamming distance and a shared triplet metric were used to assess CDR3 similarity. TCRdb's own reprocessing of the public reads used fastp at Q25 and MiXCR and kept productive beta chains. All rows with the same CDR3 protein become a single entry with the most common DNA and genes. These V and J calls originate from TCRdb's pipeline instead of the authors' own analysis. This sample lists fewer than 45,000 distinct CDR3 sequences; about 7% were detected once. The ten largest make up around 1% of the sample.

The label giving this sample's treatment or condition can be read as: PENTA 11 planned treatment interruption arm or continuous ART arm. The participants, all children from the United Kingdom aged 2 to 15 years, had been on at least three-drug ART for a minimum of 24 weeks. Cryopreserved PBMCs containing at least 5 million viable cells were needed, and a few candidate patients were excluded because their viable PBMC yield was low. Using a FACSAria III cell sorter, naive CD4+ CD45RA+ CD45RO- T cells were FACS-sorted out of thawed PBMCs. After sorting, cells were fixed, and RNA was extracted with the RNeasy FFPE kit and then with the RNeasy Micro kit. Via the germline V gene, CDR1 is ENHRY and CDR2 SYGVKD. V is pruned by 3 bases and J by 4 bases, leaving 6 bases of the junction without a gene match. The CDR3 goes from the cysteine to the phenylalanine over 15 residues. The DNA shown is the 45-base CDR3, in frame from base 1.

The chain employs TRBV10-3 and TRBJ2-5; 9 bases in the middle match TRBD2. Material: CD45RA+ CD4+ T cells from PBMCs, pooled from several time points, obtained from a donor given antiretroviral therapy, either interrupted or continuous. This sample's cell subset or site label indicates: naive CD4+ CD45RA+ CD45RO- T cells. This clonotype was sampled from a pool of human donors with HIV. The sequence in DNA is TGTGCCATCAGTGACCAAGCGGGAGGACCAGAGACCCAGTACTTC. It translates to CAISDQAGGPETQYF.